The source of this TCR beta chain is a study of blood T cell repertoires in COVID-19. Study at large: Donors in the United States, Italy and Spain gave samples during acute or convalescent COVID-19.

V lost 4 bases and J 0 bases, leaving 8 bases between the germline ends. Germline CDR1 reads SGHRS; CDR2 reads YFSETQ. CDR3 length equals 14 residues. Method: immunoSEQ multiplex PCR; TCRdb's copy keeps in-frame clones and lacks some. The sample contains more than 150,000 clones, roughly nine tenths of which appear only once. The receptor comes from a man between 65 and 85 years old with active or convalescent COVID-19. The specimen sequenced was peripheral blood. This chain connects TRBV5-1 to TRBJ1-3; D uncertain. Here the CDR3 reads CASSPRVSGNTIYF. The DNA of the CDR3 is TGCGCCAGCAGCCCCCGGGTCTCTGGAAACACCATATATTTT.